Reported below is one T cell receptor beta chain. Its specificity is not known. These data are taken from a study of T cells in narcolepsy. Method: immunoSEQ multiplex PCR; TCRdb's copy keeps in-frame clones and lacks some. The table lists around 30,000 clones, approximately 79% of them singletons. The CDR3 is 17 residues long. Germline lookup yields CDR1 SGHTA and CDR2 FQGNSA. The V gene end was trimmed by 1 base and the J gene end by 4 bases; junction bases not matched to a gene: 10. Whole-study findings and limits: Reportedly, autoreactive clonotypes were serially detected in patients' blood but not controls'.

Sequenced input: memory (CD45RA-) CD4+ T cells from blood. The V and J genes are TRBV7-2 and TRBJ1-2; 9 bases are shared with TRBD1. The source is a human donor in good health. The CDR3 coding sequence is TGTGCCAGCAGCTTAGGGGTGGGACAGGGAATGTCCTATGGCTACACCTTC. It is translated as CASSLGVGQGMSYGYTF. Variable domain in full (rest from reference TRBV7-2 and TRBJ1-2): GAGVSQSPSNKVTEKGKDVELRCDPISGHTALYWYRQSLGQGLEFLIYFQGNSAPDKSGLPSDRFSAERTGGSVSTLTIQRTQQEDSAVYLCASSLGVGQGMSYGYTFGSGTRLTVV.